This TCR beta chain was identified during a study of CD8 T cells in ankylosing spondylitis. Study-level findings and limits: Seemingly distinctive of ankylosing spondylitis blood was a TCR beta motif formed by eight highly homologous variants. There were earlier reports of some motif variants in reactive arthritis synovial fluid and blood.

Quantitative barcoded 5'-RACE was used to prepare TCR beta libraries. TCRdb passed the 5' RACE reads through MiXCR, listing each CDR3 protein once. There are 20,000 to 30,000 distinct CDR3 sequences in the sample; 10% to 15% occur only once, and about 35% lies in the top ten. This CDR3 spans 15 amino acids. The germline gives CDR1 SGHKS, CDR2 YYEKEE (reference sequence). J was trimmed by 5 bases and V by 3 bases; bases with no gene match: 10. Notes on this clonotype: As yet, its antigen is unknown.

V is TRBV5-5 and J is TRBJ2-5, with 7 bases fitting TRBD1. This receptor was identified in a male donor with ankylosing spondylitis or in good health (not recorded which). The sample taken for sequencing was blood. The DNA for the CDR3 is TGTGCCAGCAGCTCTCTGGGGACAGCCAGGGAGACCCAGTACTTC. This gives the protein CASSSLGTARETQYF.